The 18 T cell receptor beta chains in this list originate from one sample, sequenced in a study of esophageal squamous cell carcinoma under preoperative chemotherapy. The time point denotes: after preoperative PTX-NDP chemotherapy. A single record per CDR3 protein comes from TCRdb applying MiXCR to the PCR reads. The top ten clones hold about 29% of a sample with about 19,000 distinct CDR3 sequences, more than 45% of them seen once. This sample was gathered from a patient given preoperative chemotherapy. These receptors all stem from a human donor with esophageal squamous cell carcinoma. The donor label of this sample is uncertain.

The table lists this clonotype with a few counts. V usage is TRBV6-1 and J usage is TRBJ2-3; 13 bases align to TRBD2. After removal of 6 bases from V and 3 bases from J, the junction contained 3 bases not matched to a gene. This CDR3 region has 15 residues. CDR1 and CDR2 (germline): MNHNS, SASEGT. CDR3 in amino acids: CASSPTSGGTDTQYF. In DNA form, the CDR3 reads TGTGCCAGCAGCCCGACTAGCGGGGGGACAGATACGCAGTATTTT.

This clonotype was observed a handful of times. The gene calls are TRBV6-1 and TRBJ2-3; TRBD1 or TRBD2 may be the D gene (5 bases each). V gave up 6 bases and J gave up 2 bases, with 15 bases separating them. The CDR3 covers 15 residues. CDR1 is MNHNS and CDR2 is SASEGT in the germline V gene. The CDR3 sequence: CASRAGPGPTDTQYF. CDR3 in DNA: TGTGCCAGCAGGGCGGGCCCAGGGCCCACAGATACGCAGTATTTT.

CDR3 nucleotides: TGTGCCAGCAGCCTCCCCGCTGACGGCTCGCGCCAGTATTTT. Translation: CASSLPADGSRQYF. The chain uses TRBV7-3 and TRBJ2-3; D is unclear. Germline V gives CDR1 SGHTA, CDR2 FQGTGA. V was cut by 5 bases and J by 12 bases, with 21 bases left in between. CDR3 length: 14 residues.

This clonotype is labeled medium-sized. The chain couples TRBV7-6 to TRBJ2-5, with 7 bases that match TRBD1. The CDR3 is 13 amino acids. Germline trimming cut 6 bases from V and 4 bases from J; bases unmatched to any gene: 5. Germline values: CDR1 SGHVS, CDR2 FNYEAQ. The CDR3 spells CASRQGSAETQYF. DNA of the CDR3: TGTGCCAGCAGACAGGGGAGCGCAGAGACCCAGTACTTC.

The chain combines TRBV10-1 with TRBJ2-3, with 8 bases lining up with TRBD1. The J segment lost 6 bases and the V segment lost 6 bases, leaving 11 bases of the junction unmatched. The CDR3 runs 15 residues. Germline lookup yields CDR1 WNHNN and CDR2 SYGVQD (reference sequence). CDR3 residues: CASRAHGQGGDTQYF. Here the CDR3 DNA reads TGCGCCAGCAGGGCACATGGACAGGGTGGTGATACGCAGTATTTT.

This clonotype was recorded at least ten times. This rearrangement joins TRBV5-4 to TRBJ2-3; maybe TRBD2 (6 bases). Germline assignment: CDR1 SGHNT and CDR2 YYREEE (reference sequence). The CDR3 extends over 16 amino acids. V was pared by 6 bases and J by 1 base, with 18 bases between. The CDR3 loop is CASTLGTQRGTDTQYF. DNA for the CDR3: TGTGCCAGCACCCTCGGGACTCAAAGGGGCACAGATACGCAGTATTTT.

In its sample, this clonotype is hyperexpanded. This chain joins TRBV7-8 and TRBJ2-5; D may be TRBD2 (5 bases). With 4 bases removed from V and 3 bases from J, the gap between germline ends came to 12 bases. This CDR3 has 14 residues. Germline loops: CDR1 SGHVS, CDR2 FQNEAQ. The CDR3 region is CASSSTTTKETQYF. CDR3 DNA sequence: TGTGCCAGCAGCTCGACTACGACGAAAGAGACCCAGTACTTC. The whole variable domain, remainder taken from reference TRBV7-8 and TRBJ2-5, is GAGVSQSPRYKVAKRGQDVALRCDPISGHVSLFWYQQALGQGPEFLTYFQNEAQLDKSGLPSDRFFAERPEGSVSTLKIQRTQQEDSAVYLCASSSTTTKETQYFGPGTRLLVL.

This clonotype is deemed medium-sized. The genes are TRBV7-2 and TRBJ2-1; D tentatively reads TRBD1 or TRBD2 (6 bases each). V lost 0 bases and J 6 bases, leaving 15 bases between the germline ends. The CDR3 is made up of 16 amino acids. Per germline, CDR1 SGHTA and CDR2 FQGNSA. The CDR3 DNA is TGTGCCAGCAGCTTAGCTTCGGCCGGGGGCTTCAATGAGCAGTTCTTC. As protein: CASSLASAGGFNEQFF. The full variable domain, rest sourced from reference TRBV7-2 and TRBJ2-1, is GAGVSQSPSNKVTEKGKDVELRCDPISGHTALYWYRQSLGQGLEFLIYFQGNSAPDKSGLPSDRFSAERTGGSVSTLTIQRTQQEDSAVYLCASSLASAGGFNEQFFGPGTRLTVL.

Concerning this clonotype itself: The junction differs from germline at one of its ends, possibly a read error. The V and J genes are TRBV7-3 and TRBJ1-1; D possibly corresponds to TRBD1 (5 bases). The CDR3 is 16 residues long. Germline CDR1 and CDR2: SGHTA and FQGTGA. The chain's CDR3 is CASKERDLSANYDYSF. In DNA form, the CDR3 reads TGTGCCAGCAAGGAGAGGGACCTGAGTGCCAACTATGACTACTCCTTT. Full variable domain (rest looked up from reference TRBV7-3 and TRBJ1-1): GAGVSQTPSNKVTEKGKYVELRCDPISGHTALYWYRQSLGQGPEFLIYFQGTGAADDSGLPNDRFFAVRPEGSVSTLKIQRTERGDSAVYLCASKERDLSANYDYSFGQGTRLTVV.

This chain uses TRBV27 with TRBJ2-1; D not resolved. Germline assignment: CDR1 MNHEY and CDR2 SMNVEV (reference sequence). This CDR3 spans 14 amino acids. V lost 5 bases and J 13 bases, leaving 21 bases between the germline ends. For the CDR3, the DNA is TGTGCCAGCAGTCATCGACTCGGGCCAGACACCCAGTTCTTC. Residues: CASSHRLGPDTQFF.

This clonotype was counted only a few times. The gene calls are TRBV12-3 or TRBV12-4 and TRBJ2-7, with a tentative D call TRBD1 (5 bases). The J call may be wrong; the DNA end is better matched by TRBJ2-5. This CDR3 region has 13 residues. The CDR3 reads CASSFQGRETQYF. CDR3 sequence (DNA): TGTGCCAGCAGTTTTCAGGGTAGGGAGACCCAGTACTTC.

Only a few counts were recorded for this clonotype. This chain uses TRBV12-3 or TRBV12-4 with TRBJ2-5; 16 nucleotides match TRBD2. The V and J ends lost 6 bases and 5 bases, in that order; junction bases with no gene match: 6. The CDR3 runs 16 residues. This CDR3 reads CASRPGLAGGGETQYF. The CDR3 DNA follows: TGTGCCAGCAGACCGGGACTAGCGGGAGGGGGGGAGACCCAGTACTTC.

The chain recombines TRBV5-6 with TRBJ1-6, with 8 bases identical to TRBD1. CDR1 and CDR2 from the germline V gene are SGHDT and YYEEEE. J was trimmed by 6 bases and V by 4 bases; bases with no gene match: 6. The CDR3 is 15 amino acids. The CDR3 DNA reads TGTGCCAGCAGCCCCCCGGGACAGGTTAATTCACCCCTCCACTTT. Its translation is CASSPPGQVNSPLHF.

Concerning this clonotype: At one of its ends the junction is not consistent with the germline gene, which may arise from a read error. J is TRBJ1-4 and V is TRBV10-2; 10 bases align to TRBD1. CDR1 and CDR2 from the germline V gene are WSHSY and SAAADI. The CDR3 length is 14 residues. The CDR3 spells CASSRDRGSEKLFF. Written as DNA, the CDR3 is TGTGCCAGCAGTCGGGACAGGGGTAGCGAAAAACTGTTTTTT.

The chain recombines TRBV7-9 with TRBJ2-3; 9 bases line up with TRBD2. This CDR3 spans 16 amino acids. After removal of 3 bases from V and 2 bases from J, the junction contained 6 bases not matched to a gene. The germline CDR1 and CDR2 sequences are SEHNR and FQNEAQ (reference sequence). The CDR3 nucleotides are TGTGCCAGCAGCTTTACGAGCGGGGGGCCCACAGATACGCAGTATTTT. Residues: CASSFTSGGPTDTQYF.

This chain joins TRBV7-9 and TRBJ2-3, with 8 bases aligning to TRBD2. The J call may be in error: the DNA end matches TRBJ2-5 better. The CDR3 is 18 amino acids. The germline V gene has CDR1 SEHNR and CDR2 FQNEAQ (reference sequence). Here the CDR3 DNA reads TGTGCCAGCAGCACCGGGGGGAGCGGGGGAGGCGGCACAGAGACCCAGTACTTC. Amino acid sequence: CASSTGGSGGGGTETQYF.

Details on this clonotype: A read error is likely, as this CDR3 ends without the conserved phenylalanine or tryptophan. No DNA is shown, since the ends of the CDR3 on it are uncertain; the CDR3 is the one TCRdb lists. The J gene is TRBJ2-5, the V gene TRBV7-2; the D call of TRBD2 is as the table states it, not checked on the DNA. The CDR3 length is 14 residues, termini included. Germline V gene sequence: CDR1 SGHTA, CDR2 FQGNSA. CDR3 residues: CASSPTGEKETQYS.

This clonotype has a handful of counts. The J gene is TRBJ2-1, the V gene TRBV7-6; D could derive from TRBD1 or TRBD2 (6 bases each). The CDR3 totals 16 residues. Looked up from germline, CDR1 is SGHVS and CDR2 is FNYEAQ. The V end lost 4 bases, the J end lost 2 bases, and 15 bases lay between the germline ends. Here the CDR3 DNA reads TGTGCCAGCAGCTCCCAAGGGGGAGGCCCCTACAATGAGCAGTTCTTC. This sequence encodes CASSSQGGGPYNEQFF. Looking up the rest from reference TRBV7-6 and TRBJ2-1 gives the full variable domain: GAGVSQSPRYKVTKRGQDVALRCDPISGHVSLYWYRQALGQGPEFLTYFNYEAQQDKSGLPNDRFSAERPEGSISTLTIQRTEQRDSAMYRCASSSQGGGPYNEQFFGPGTRLTVL.